This T cell receptor beta chain was retrieved from a study of molecular identifiers for immune sequencing clone quantification (dated by TCRdb to the late 2010s). Broadly, across the study: In a replicate experiment, RNA from about 20,000 or 100,000 naive CD8 T cells was split into five aliquots, four of which were sequenced. The study was a methods study using CD8 T cells to benchmark molecular-identifier clustering-based TCR repertoire sequencing (MIDCIRS) and TCR RNA copy counting.

This clonotype was found a few times. Its recognized antigen is unknown. Base-call qualities are not available, and no considerably larger clone is one nucleotide away. Libraries of naive CD8 T cells were generated from about 21,000 to 970,000 sorted cells, with 10%, 30% or 50% of the purified RNA used. Naive CD8 T cells, defined as CD8+CD4-CCR7+CD45RA+, were FACS-sorted into RLT Plus buffer on a BD FACSAria II. Detection sensitivity was tested by spiking Jurkat RNA equal to ten or so TCR copies' worth into samples containing 20,000-1,000,000 naive CD8 T cells. CD8 T cells were enriched with RosetteSep CD8+ T Cell Enrichment Cocktail and Ficoll-Paque, followed by ACK red cell lysis. Summary of the overall study and its limitations: Naive libraries contained spiked-in Jurkat TCR RNA (approximately ten copies' worth), which is not part of the donor repertoire. Spiked-in Jurkat TCR RNA equal to a single cell's worth was reported to be detectable even within 1,200,000 naive CD8 T cells. When barcode sub-clustering was left out, chimeric consensus sequences inflated TCR diversity, with chimeras reaching as high as 47%. Approximately 3 recovered TCR RNA copies per cell were obtained by modeling, versus approximately 10 by digital PCR, implying a capture efficiency of approximately 27%. Highly expanded clone sizes could be underestimated because identical TCR molecules may share a barcode. In CMV-specific effector cells, clones with more than 20 RNA copies contained over 97% of molecules, whereas in naive cells such clones contained under 1% of molecules.

Trimming leaves V shorter by 6 bases and J shorter by 4 bases, with the junction holding 11 bases beyond the gene matches. CDR1 MNHEY and CDR2 SVGEGT were looked up in the germline V gene. Including the terminal cysteine and phenylalanine, the CDR3 comprises 15 residues. Here the CDR3 DNA is all that survives: 45 bases in frame from base 1. Libraries were made using PCR. Sequencing was carried out with a NextSeq 500. Preparation of bulk TCR libraries followed a previously described approach, with the TCR primers listed in Table S5. The Qiagen AllPrep DNA/RNA kit was used to purify total RNA. Before any analysis, reads coming from multiple sequencing runs of the same library were combined into one pool. For the original study's pipeline: Reads were retained only if the reads had an exact TCR constant sequence, and the retained reads were trimmed to 150 nt and grouped according to their 12-nt molecular barcodes. Within each barcode group, reads were sub-clustered at a 15% Levenshtein threshold, and quality-weighted consensus sequences were built per RNA molecule. Non-functional sequences were discarded, and so were lower-count sequences lying one edit away from another sequence. Barcode sub-clusters with fewer than 20% of the maximum read count were removed, based on fitting two negative binomial distributions. The raw public reads went through TCRdb reprocessing: fastp at Q25, MiXCR clone calling, in-frame beta chains kept. Here each entry gathers all rows of one CDR3 protein and keeps the most common genes and DNA. The V and J calls were determined by TCRdb, not by the authors. The sample yields about 630,000 distinct CDR3 sequences; roughly 23% were counted once. 0.6% to 0.9% of the sample is held by the ten biggest clonotypes.

Sequencing was carried out using naive CD8+ T cells from blood, with Jurkat cell RNA spiked in. This sample's cell subset or site label indicates: FACS-sorted CD8+CD4-CCR7+CD45RA+ naive T cells. The sequence is built from TRBV6-2 or TRBV6-3 and TRBJ1-1, with TRBD1 identical over 7 junction bases. The clonotype comes from a human donor in good health. Some libraries in this study had Jurkat cell RNA spiked in. Here is the DNA: TGTGCCAGCAGGGACGTGACAGGGTTGGTCACTGAAGCTTTCTTT. It translates to CASRDVTGLVTEAFF.